These T cell receptor beta chains were read from a single sample in a study of radiotherapy plus CTLA-4 blockade in lung cancer. The protocol was immunoSEQ multiplex PCR, while the TCRdb copy is restricted to in-frame clones and leaves out a portion. Among 75,000 to 100,000 clones, just over 85% were seen once, and the ten largest hold 4.9%. The specimen was peripheral blood, collected from a patient treated with radiotherapy plus ipilimumab. These receptors were taken from a human donor with non-small cell lung cancer that progressed on radiotherapy plus ipilimumab. Both conserved end residues are part of each CDR3. The D gene is left open where the match is weak. Size is stated for part of the rows, as once, few or many counts, or as a class when the clone is expanded.

TRBJ1-1 NA NA TRBV7-3 TGTGCCAGCAGCTTAATTGGGGGCACTGAAGCTTTCTTT CASSLIGGTEAFF
TRBJ2-5 NA NA TRBV5-4 TGTGCCAGCAGCTTACTGGGGGCGCAGGGGGAGACCCAGTACTTC CASSLLGAQGETQYF
TRBJ2-1 NA NA TRBV5-1 TGCGCCAGCAGCTTGGTGAGGAGCTCCTACAATGAGCAGTTCTTC CASSLVRSSYNEQFF
TRBJ1-1 once NA TRBV6-5 TGTGCCAGCAGTGGGTACGGGGCTAACACTGAAGCTTTCTTT CASSGYGANTEAFF
TRBJ2-2 NA NA TRBV5-1 TGCGCCAGCAGCTTGGTGGGACCGGCGAACACCGGGGAGCTGTTTTTT CASSLVGPANTGELFF
TRBJ2-7 NA NA TRBV6-6 TGTGCCAGCAGTGCGCGTATAGGGTTCGCCTACGAGCAGTACTTC CASSARIGFAYEQYF
TRBJ1-1 NA NA TRBV9 TGTGCCAGCAGCGTAGAGGGGGGCCCCTCAAATCGGGCTTTCTTT CASSVEGGPSNRAFF
TRBJ1-3 NA NA TRBV19 TGTGCCAGTAGTATACAGGGACGACTTGCGGGAAACACCATATATTTT CASSIQGRLAGNTIYF
TRBJ2-5 NA NA TRBV5-6 TGTGCCAGCAGCTTGTCAGAGACCCAGTACTTC CASSLSETQYF
TRBJ2-2 NA NA TRBV19 TGTGCCAGTAGTATAGCTGGGGGCACCGGGGAGCTGTTTTTT CASSIAGGTGELFF
TRBJ2-3 NA TRBD1 TRBV25-1 TGTGCCAGCAGTGAATCTAGAGGACAGGGGGCCGGTGGCGATACGCAGTATTTT CASSESRGQGAGGDTQYF
TRBJ2-1 few NA TRBV19 TGTGCCTCCAAAGGGGGGGGCAATGAGCAGTTCTTC CASKGGGNEQFF
TRBJ2-2 NA NA TRBV7-8 TGTGCCAGCAGCTTAGAAGAGGAAAGGGGGGAGCTGTTTTTT CASSLEEERGELFF
TRBJ1-2 NA NA TRBV6-6 TGTGCCGCTGCCGATATGCCAGTGGGGGATAGCGGCTACACCTTC CAAADMPVGDSGYTF
TRBJ2-1 few NA TRBV5-8 TGTGCCAGCAGCATTCCGGGGACTGAGCAGTTCTTC CASSIPGTEQFF
TRBJ2-3 NA NA TRBV6-6 TGTGCCAGCAGTTGGGTCCTGAGGGATACGCAGTATTTT CASSWVLRDTQYF
TRBJ2-7 NA NA TRBV6-6 TGTGCCAGCAGTTACTCGAGGAGCGGCGAGCAGTACTTC CASSYSRSGEQYF
TRBJ1-4 few NA TRBV14 TGTGCCAGCCGGGACCTGCGCGGTGAAAAACTGTTTTTT CASRDLRGEKLFF
TRBJ1-4 once NA TRBV23-1 TGCGCCTCTCTCCCCGTGGGCGTTAATGAAAAACTGTTTTTT CASLPVGVNEKLFF
TRBJ1-2 NA NA TRBV4-1 TGCGCCAGGCAACCAGGGTTTCGCTATGGCTACACCTTC CARQPGFRYGYTF
TRBJ1-2 NA TRBD1 TRBV5-5 TGTGCCAGCAGCTTCGGACAGGGGGGTGGCTACACCTTC CASSFGQGGGYTF
TRBJ2-1 NA NA TRBV11-3 TGTGCCAGCAGCTTAGGCAGGGGCTCCTACAATGAGCAGTTCTTC CASSLGRGSYNEQFF
TRBJ2-2 NA NA TRBV30 TGTGCCTGGAGTGTACAGACCGCCGGGGAGCTGTTTTTT CAWSVQTAGELFF
TRBJ2-1 NA TRBD2 TRBV29-1 TGCAGCGTTTCCGGGACTAGCTATAATGATGAGCAGTTCTTC CSVSGTSYNDEQFF
TRBJ2-2 NA NA TRBV7-9 TGTGCCACCGGGGGACAGACCGACACCGGGGAGCTGTTTTTT CATGGQTDTGELFF
TRBJ2-1 NA NA TRBV5-1 TGCGCCAGCAGCTCGGATGCGAATGAGCAGTTCTTC CASSSDANEQFF
TRBJ1-4 NA NA TRBV5-1 TGCGCCAGCAGCTTGAGTGGGGGAAATGAAAAACTGTTTTTT CASSLSGGNEKLFF
TRBJ2-5 NA NA TRBV7-8 TGTGCCAGCAGCTTAACGGCGGGGACCCAGTACTTC CASSLTAGTQYF
TRBJ2-1 NA TRBD1 TRBV7-9 TGTGCCAGCAACCCGGACAGGGGACACAGCTCCTACAATGAGCAGTTCTTC CASNPDRGHSSYNEQFF
TRBJ2-5 NA TRBD2 TRBV30 TGTGCCTGGAGTGTATCTTGGGCTAGCGGTCGACAAGAGACCCAGTACTTC CAWSVSWASGRQETQYF
TRBJ2-5 NA NA TRBV5-8 TGTGCCAGCAGCTTAGAGTCCCGTCCGTTTGAGACCCAGTACTTC CASSLESRPFETQYF
TRBJ2-5 NA NA TRBV29-1 TGCAGCGTTGAAGAAGAGACCCAGTACTTC CSVEEETQYF
TRBJ2-7 few TRBD1 TRBV2 TGTGCCAGCAGCGAAAGTGCTGACAGGGTTTTCCACGAGCAGTACTTC CASSESADRVFHEQYF
TRBJ2-7 few NA TRBV11-3 TGTGCCAGCTTACAGGGAAAGGGATCCTACGAGCAGTACTTC CASLQGKGSYEQYF
TRBJ2-1 NA NA TRBV7-2 TGTGCCAGCAGCCCCGCCGGAACTAGGGGCGATGAGCAGTTCTTC CASSPAGTRGDEQFF
TRBJ2-1 NA TRBD2 TRBV7-2 TGTGCCAGCAGCAAACGGGCGGGAGAATACAATGAGCAGTTCTTC CASSKRAGEYNEQFF
TRBJ2-2 NA TRBD2 TRBV11-3 TGTGCCAGCAGCTTAGGGGGGAGGGCCCACACCGGGGAGCTGTTTTTT CASSLGGRAHTGELFF
TRBJ2-2 NA NA TRBV6-6 TGTGCCAGCACTCGGGGCGGGGAGCTGTTTTTT CASTRGGELFF
TRBJ2-1 once TRBD1 TRBV2 TGTGCCAGCACCGACAGGGGCTCCTACAATGAGCAGTTCTTC CASTDRGSYNEQFF
TRBJ2-3 NA TRBD1 TRBV9 TGTGCCAGCAGCGTAGTTGGACAGGGGACAGATACGCAGTATTTT CASSVVGQGTDTQYF
TRBJ2-7 NA TRBD2 TRBV9 TGTGCCAGCAGCGTAGGTAGCGGGAGAACCCACGAGCAGTACTTC CASSVGSGRTHEQYF
TRBJ2-7 NA TRBD1 TRBV29-1 TGCAGCGTGGAGACAGGGGGCATTGGCGAGCAGTACTTC CSVETGGIGEQYF
TRBJ2-7 NA TRBD2 TRBV11-2 TGTGCCAGCAGCTTAGGGGCGGGAGGTCTGTACTTC CASSLGAGGLYF
TRBJ2-3 NA TRBD2 TRBV5-1 TGCGCCAGCAGCTTGGTGACCGGGACTAGCGGGAGCACAGATACGCAGTATTTT CASSLVTGTSGSTDTQYF
TRBJ2-7 NA NA TRBV6-5 TGTGCCAGCAGTGAAGCGCTGATGGCAGGGCAGTACTTC CASSEALMAGQYF
TRBJ1-2 NA NA TRBV11-2 TGTGCCAGCAGCCCAGATAACAACCCCCACTCTGGCTACACCTTC CASSPDNNPHSGYTF
TRBJ1-1 NA NA TRBV2 TGTGCCAGCAGTGAACGGGAGGCGGGCACTGAAGCTTTCTTT CASSEREAGTEAFF